These 5 T cell receptor beta chains were sequenced from one sample in a study of cytomegalovirus exposure and HLA in healthy donors. This PCR relied on a set of 60 Vbeta primers and 13 Jbeta primers. Using immunoSEQ multiplex PCR, the repertoire was profiled, and TCRdb retains in-frame clones only, with some absent. The top ten hold roughly 6.2% of the sample, which has about 160,000 clones, 80% seen once. Sequencing was done on a sample of PBMCs. These receptors were taken from a male donor in good health and CMV-seropositive.

This clone is a singleton in its sample. J is TRBJ2-1 and V is TRBV6-4, with 10 bases aligning to TRBD2. Per the germline V gene, CDR1 is MRHNA and CDR2 is SNTAGT. This CDR3 spans 16 amino acids. V dropped 0 bases and J dropped 5; count of bases not matched to a gene: 4. CDR3 region: CASSDSIAGGHNEQFF. DNA for the CDR3: TGTGCCAGCAGTGACTCCATAGCGGGGGGCCACAATGAGCAGTTCTTC.

The V and J genes are TRBV5-1 and TRBJ2-1, with D uncertain. This CDR3 spans 14 amino acids. CDR1 is SGHRS and CDR2 is YFSETQ in the germline V gene. Trimming took off 4 bases at V and 1 base at J, with 9 bases between the two ends. CDR3 nucleotides: TGCGCCAGCAGCCAGGATGTGTCCTACAATGAGCAGTTCTTC. It translates to CASSQDVSYNEQFF.

The chain joins TRBV6-4 to TRBJ1-2; no reliable D call. Trimming left V 4 bases short and J 5 bases short, with 8 bases between. Germline V gene data show CDR1 as MRHNA and CDR2 as SNTAGT. The CDR3 has 12 residues. The CDR3 DNA follows: TGTGCCAGCAGTGCCGGAGGGTATGGCTACACCTTC. It codes for CASSAGGYGYTF.

This chain joins TRBV28 and TRBJ2-7, with 9 nucleotides matching TRBD2. Trimming took 7 bases from V and 2 from J; bases not matched to a gene: 9. The CDR3 length is 15 residues. Per germline, CDR1 MDHEN and CDR2 SYDVKM. CDR3 DNA sequence: TGTGCCAGCAACCCCAGCGGGAGGTATACCTACGAGCAGTACTTC. This sequence encodes CASNPSGRYTYEQYF.

This chain connects TRBV28 to TRBJ1-2; the D gene is possibly TRBD1 (5 bases). The germline V and J ends were trimmed by 2 bases and 4 bases, with 14 bases remaining between them. The germline V gene encodes CDR1 MDHEN and CDR2 SYDVKM. The CDR3 runs to 15 residues. As DNA, the CDR3 is TGTGCCAGCAGTTTAACTGGGAGGGACCTCTATGGCTACACCTTC. Amino acid sequence: CASSLTGRDLYGYTF.